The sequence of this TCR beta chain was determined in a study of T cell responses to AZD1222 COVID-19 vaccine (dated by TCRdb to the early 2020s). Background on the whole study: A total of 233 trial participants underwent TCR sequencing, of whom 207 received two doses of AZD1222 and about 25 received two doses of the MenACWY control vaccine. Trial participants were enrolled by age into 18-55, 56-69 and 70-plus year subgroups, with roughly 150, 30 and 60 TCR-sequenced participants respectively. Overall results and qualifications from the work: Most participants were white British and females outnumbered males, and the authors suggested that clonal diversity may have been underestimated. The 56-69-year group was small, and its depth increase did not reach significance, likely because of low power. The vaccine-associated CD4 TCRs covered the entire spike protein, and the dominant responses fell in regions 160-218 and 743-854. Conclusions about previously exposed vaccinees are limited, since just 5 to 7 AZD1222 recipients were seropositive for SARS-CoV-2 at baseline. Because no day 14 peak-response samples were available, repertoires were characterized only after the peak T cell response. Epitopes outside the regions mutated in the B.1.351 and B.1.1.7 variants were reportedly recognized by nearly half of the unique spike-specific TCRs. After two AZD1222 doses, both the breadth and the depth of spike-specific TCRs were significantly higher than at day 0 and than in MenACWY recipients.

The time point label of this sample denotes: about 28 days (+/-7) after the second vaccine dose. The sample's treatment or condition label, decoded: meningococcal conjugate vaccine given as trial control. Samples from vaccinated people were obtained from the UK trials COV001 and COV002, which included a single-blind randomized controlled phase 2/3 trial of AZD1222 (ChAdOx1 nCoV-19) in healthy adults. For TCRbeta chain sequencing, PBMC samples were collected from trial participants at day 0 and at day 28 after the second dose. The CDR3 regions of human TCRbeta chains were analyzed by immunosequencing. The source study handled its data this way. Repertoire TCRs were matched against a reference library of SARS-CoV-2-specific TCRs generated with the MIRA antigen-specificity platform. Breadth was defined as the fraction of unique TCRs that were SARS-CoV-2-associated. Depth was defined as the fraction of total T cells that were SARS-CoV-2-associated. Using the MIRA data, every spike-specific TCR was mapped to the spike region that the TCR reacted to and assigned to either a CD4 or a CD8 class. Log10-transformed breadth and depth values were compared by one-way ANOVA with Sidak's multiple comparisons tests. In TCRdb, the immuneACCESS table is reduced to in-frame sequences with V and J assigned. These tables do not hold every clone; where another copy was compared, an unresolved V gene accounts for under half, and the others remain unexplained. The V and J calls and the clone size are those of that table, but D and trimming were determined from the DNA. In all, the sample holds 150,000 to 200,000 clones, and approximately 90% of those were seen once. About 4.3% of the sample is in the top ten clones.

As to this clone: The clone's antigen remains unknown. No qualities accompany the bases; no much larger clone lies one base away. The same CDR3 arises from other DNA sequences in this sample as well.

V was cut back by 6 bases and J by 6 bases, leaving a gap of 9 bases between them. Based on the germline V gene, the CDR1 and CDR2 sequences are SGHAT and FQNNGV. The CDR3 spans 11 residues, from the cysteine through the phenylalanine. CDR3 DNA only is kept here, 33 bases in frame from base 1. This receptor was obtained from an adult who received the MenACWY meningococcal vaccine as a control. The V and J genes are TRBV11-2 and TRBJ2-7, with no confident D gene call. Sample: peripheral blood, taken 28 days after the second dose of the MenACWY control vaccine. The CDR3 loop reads CASSLVGEQYF. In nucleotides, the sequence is TGTGCCAGCAGTCTGGTGGGCGAGCAGTACTTC.